This T cell receptor (beta chain) stems from a study of T cells after somatic rescue of genetic block. This clone was observed once. There are 13 residues in the CDR3. The germline CDR1 and CDR2 sequences are SGDLS and YYNGEE. V lost 4 bases and J 5 bases, leaving 12 bases between the germline ends. The assay was immunoSEQ multiplex PCR, and TCRdb's table has in-frame clones only and misses some. The repertoire holds 85,000 to 90,000 clones, with around 89% as singletons. This clonotype was obtained from a woman aged 18-29 years. The genes are TRBV9 and TRBJ1-1, with D tentatively TRBD1 (6 bases). The specimen was peripheral blood mononuclear cells (PBMCs). The CDR3 sequence: CASSNQGGTEAFF. The CDR3 DNA sequence: TGTGCCAGCAGCAACCAAGGGGGAACTGAAGCTTTCTTT.